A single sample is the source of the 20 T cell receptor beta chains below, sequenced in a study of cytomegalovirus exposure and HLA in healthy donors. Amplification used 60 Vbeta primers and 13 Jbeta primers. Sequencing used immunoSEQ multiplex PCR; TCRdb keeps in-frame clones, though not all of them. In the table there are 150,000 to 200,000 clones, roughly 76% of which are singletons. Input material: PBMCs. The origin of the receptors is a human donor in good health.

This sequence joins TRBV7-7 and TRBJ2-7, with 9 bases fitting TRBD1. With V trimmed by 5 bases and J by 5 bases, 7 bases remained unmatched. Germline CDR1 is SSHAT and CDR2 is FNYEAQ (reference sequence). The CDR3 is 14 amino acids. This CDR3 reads CASSPGTGINEQYF. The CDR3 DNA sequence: TGTGCCAGCAGCCCTGGGACAGGGATAAACGAGCAGTACTTC.

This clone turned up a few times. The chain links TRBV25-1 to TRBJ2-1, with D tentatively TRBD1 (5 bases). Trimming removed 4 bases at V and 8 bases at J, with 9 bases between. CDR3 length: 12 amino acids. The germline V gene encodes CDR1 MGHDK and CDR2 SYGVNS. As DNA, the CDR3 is TGTGCCAGCAGTGGGACAACGGATGAGCAGTTCTTC. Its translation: CASSGTTDEQFF.

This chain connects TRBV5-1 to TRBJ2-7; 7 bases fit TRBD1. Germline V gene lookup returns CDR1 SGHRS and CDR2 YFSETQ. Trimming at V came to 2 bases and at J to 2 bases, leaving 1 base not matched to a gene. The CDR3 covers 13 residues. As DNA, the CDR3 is TGCGCCAGCAGCTTCGGACAGGCCTACGAGCAGTACTTC. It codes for CASSFGQAYEQYF.

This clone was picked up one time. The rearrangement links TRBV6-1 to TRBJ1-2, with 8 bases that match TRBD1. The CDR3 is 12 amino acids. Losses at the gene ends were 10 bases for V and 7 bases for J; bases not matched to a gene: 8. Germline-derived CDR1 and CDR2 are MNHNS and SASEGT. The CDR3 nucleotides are TGTGCCACTCGACAGGGGAGCGCTGGCTACACCTTC. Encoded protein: CATRQGSAGYTF.

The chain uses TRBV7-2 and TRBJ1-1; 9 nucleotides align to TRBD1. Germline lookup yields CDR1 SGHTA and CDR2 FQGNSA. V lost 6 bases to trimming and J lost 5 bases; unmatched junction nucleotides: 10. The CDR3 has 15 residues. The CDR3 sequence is CASSQLQGAGTEAFF. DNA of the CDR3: TGTGCCAGCAGTCAACTACAGGGGGCAGGAACTGAAGCTTTCTTT. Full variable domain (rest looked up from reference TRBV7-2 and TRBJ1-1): GAGVSQSPSNKVTEKGKDVELRCDPISGHTALYWYRQSLGQGLEFLIYFQGNSAPDKSGLPSDRFSAERTGGSVSTLTIQRTQQEDSAVYLCASSQLQGAGTEAFFGQGTRLTVV.

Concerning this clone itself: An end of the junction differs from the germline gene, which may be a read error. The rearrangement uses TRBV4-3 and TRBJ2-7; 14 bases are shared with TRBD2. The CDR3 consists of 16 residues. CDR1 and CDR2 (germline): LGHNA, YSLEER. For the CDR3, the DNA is TGCGTCAGCAGCCAATCGACTAGCGGGGGGGCATGGGAGCAGTACTTC. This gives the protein CVSSQSTSGGAWEQYF.

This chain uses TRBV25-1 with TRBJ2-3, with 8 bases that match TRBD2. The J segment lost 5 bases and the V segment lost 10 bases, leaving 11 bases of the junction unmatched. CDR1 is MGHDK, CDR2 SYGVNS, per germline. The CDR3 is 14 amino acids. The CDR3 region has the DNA TGTGCCACCCGGGGCGGACTAGCTATAGATACGCAGTATTTT. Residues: CATRGGLAIDTQYF.

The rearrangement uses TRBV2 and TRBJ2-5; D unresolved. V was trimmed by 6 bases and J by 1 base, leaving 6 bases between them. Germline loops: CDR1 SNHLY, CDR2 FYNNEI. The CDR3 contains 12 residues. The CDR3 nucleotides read TGTGCCAGCAGCTCCCTCCAAGAGACCCAGTACTTC. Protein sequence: CASSSLQETQYF.

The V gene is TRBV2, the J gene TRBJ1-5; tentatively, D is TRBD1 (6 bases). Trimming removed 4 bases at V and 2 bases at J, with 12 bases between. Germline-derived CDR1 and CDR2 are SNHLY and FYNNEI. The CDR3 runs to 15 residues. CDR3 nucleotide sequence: TGTGCCAGCAGTGGCGGCGGGGGCGGCAATCAGCCCCAGCATTTT. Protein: CASSGGGGGNQPQHF. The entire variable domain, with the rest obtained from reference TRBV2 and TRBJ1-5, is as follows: EPEVTQTPSHQVTQMGQEVILRCVPISNHLYFYWYRQILGQKVEFLVSFYNNEISEKSEIFDDQFSVERPDGSNFTLKIRSTKLEDSAMYFCASSGGGGGNQPQHFGDGTRLSIL.

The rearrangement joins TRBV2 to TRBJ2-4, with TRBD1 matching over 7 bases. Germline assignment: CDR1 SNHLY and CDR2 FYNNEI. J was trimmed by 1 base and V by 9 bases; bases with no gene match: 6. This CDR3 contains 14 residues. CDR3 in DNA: TGTGCCAGTCGACAGGGTACGGCCAAAAACATTCAGTACTTC. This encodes CASRQGTAKNIQYF.

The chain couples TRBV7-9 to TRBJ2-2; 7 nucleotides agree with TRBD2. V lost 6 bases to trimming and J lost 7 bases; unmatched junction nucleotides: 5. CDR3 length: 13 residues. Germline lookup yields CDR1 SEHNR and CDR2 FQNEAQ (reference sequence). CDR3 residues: CASSWGGVGELFF. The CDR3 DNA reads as TGTGCCAGCAGTTGGGGGGGTGTCGGGGAGCTGTTTTTT. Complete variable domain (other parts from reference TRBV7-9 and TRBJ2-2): DTGVSQNPRHKITKRGQNVTFRCDPISEHNRLYWYRQTLGQGPEFLTYFQNEAQLEKSRLLSDRFSAERPKGSFSTLEIQRTEQGDSAMYLCASSWGGVGELFFGEGSRLTVL.

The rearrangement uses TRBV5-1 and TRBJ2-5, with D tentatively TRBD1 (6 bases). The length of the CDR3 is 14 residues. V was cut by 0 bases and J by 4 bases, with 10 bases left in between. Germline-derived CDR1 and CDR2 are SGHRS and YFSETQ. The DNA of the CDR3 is TGCGCCAGCAGCTTGGGAGGGGGATCAGAGACCCAGTACTTC. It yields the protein CASSLGGGSETQYF.

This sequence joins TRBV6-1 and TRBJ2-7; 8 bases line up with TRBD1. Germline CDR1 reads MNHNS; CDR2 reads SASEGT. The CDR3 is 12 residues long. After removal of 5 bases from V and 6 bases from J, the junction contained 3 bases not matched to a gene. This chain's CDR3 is CASSRTGSEQYF. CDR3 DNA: TGTGCCAGCAGTAGGACAGGGAGCGAGCAGTACTTC.

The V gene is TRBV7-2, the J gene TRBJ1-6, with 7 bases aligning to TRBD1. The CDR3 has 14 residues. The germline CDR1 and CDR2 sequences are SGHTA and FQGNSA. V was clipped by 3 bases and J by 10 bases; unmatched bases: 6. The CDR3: CASSFRGGGSPLHF. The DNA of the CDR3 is TGTGCCAGCAGCTTTAGAGGGGGCGGCTCACCCCTCCACTTT.

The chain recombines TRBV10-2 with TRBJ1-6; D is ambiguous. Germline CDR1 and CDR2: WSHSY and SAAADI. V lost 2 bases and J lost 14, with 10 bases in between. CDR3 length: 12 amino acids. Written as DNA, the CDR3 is TGCGCCAGCAGTGAGCCCTTTTTAACCCTCCACTTT. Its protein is CASSEPFLTLHF.

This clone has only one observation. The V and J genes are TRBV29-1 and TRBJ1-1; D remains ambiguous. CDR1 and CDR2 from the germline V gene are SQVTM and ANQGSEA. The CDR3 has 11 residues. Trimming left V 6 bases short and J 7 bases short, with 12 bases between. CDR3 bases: TGCAGCGTAGAGCGTCAACATGAAGCTTTCTTT. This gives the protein CSVERQHEAFF.

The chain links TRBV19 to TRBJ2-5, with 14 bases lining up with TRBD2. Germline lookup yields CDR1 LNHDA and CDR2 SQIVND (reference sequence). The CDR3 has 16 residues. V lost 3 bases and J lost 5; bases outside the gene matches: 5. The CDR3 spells CASSMGLAGAWETQYF. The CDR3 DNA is TGTGCCAGTAGTATGGGACTAGCGGGGGCGTGGGAGACCCAGTACTTC.

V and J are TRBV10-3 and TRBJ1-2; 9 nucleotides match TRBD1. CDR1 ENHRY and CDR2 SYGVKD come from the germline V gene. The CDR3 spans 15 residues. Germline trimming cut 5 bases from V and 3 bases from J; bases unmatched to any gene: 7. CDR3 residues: CAISTGQGQDYGYTF. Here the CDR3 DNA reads TGTGCCATCAGTACCGGACAGGGGCAGGACTATGGCTACACCTTC.

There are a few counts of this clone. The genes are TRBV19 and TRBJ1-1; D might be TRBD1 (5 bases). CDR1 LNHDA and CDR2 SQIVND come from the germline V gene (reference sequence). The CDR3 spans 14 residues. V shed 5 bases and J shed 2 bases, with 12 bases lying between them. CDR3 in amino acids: CASSLQVSNTEAFF. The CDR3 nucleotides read TGTGCCAGTAGTTTACAGGTTAGCAACACTGAAGCTTTCTTT.

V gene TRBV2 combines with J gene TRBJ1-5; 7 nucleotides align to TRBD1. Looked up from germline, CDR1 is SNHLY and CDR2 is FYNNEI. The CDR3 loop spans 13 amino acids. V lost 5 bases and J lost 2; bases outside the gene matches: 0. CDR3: CASSTGGNQPQHF. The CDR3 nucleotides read TGTGCCAGCAGTACAGGGGGCAATCAGCCCCAGCATTTT. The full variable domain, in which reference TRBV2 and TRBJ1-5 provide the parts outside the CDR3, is EPEVTQTPSHQVTQMGQEVILRCVPISNHLYFYWYRQILGQKVEFLVSFYNNEISEKSEIFDDQFSVERPDGSNFTLKIRSTKLEDSAMYFCASSTGGNQPQHFGDGTRLSIL.